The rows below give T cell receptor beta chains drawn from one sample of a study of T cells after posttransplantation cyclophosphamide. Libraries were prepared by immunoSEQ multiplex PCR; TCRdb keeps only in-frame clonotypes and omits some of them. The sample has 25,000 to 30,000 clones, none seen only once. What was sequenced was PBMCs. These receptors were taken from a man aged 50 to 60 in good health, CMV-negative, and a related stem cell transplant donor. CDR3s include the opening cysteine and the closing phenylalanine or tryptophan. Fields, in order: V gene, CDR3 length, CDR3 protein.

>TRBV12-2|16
CASRLGLGDKAWPQHF
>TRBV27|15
CASSLYGTGVHEQYF
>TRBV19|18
CASSTLYRGAVSDTEAFF
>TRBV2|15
CASSGLAGDYNEQFF
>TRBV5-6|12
CASSPRSIQQYF
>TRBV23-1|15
CASRPTRVPNYGYTF
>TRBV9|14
CASSAAGTNEKLFF
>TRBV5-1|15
CASSLAGQPQGPQHF
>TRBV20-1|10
CSVGVTEAFF
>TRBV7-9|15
CASSFMGGPIETQYF
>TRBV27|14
CASSLIPTAGEQYF
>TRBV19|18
CASSIARTSGVNTGELFF
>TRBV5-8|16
CASSGGQGGLVGEQYF
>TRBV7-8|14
CASSQTGGDQPQHF
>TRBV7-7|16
CASSGSSGRGSGELFF
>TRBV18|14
CASSLRQGDTEAFF
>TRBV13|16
CASSLVGQETNYGYTF
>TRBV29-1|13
CSVADRSSYEQYF
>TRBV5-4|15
CASSSKGTRGNEQFF
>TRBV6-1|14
CASSARTSTYEQYF
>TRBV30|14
CASGLSSYNSPLHF
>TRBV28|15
CASSLLGTSKNTQYF
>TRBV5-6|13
CASSPLTVHEQFF
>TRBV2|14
CASSDGQGSQPQHF
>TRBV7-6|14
CASSSSGHGNTIYF
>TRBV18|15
CASSPSGEAVREQYF
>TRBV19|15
CASSPSGTSRETQYF
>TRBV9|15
CASSVFSGAYNEQFF
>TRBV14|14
CASSQVSGYNEQLF
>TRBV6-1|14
CASSRTGTNEKLFF
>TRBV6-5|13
CASSYGGYGTQYF
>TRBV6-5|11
CATTDSREQFF
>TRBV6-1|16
CASSELIADSEETQYF
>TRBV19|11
CAFDSYHEQYF
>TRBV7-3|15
CASSPWGTGEDTQYF
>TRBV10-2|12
CASSAQTYEQYF
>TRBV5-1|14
CASNPPGQNYEQYF
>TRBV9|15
CASSATSGSGNEQFF
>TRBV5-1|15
CASRRTGSSYNEQFF
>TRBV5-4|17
CASSPGQGFQGNTEAFF
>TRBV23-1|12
CASSQSKDTQYF
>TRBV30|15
CAWSAGPREDEKLFF
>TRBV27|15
CASSLSRGRNTEAFF
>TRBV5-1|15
CASSLGDNLNSPLHF
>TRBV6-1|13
CATTIEGTDTQYF